This T cell receptor beta chain originates from a study of Ad26.COV2.S vaccination and SARS-CoV-2 variants. Study conclusions and caveats: Comparable non-spike TCR breadth was observed in vaccine and placebo recipients.

Repertoires were generated with immunoSEQ multiplex PCR, while TCRdb's copy carries only in-frame clones and drops some. The profile shows a few hundred thousand clones, 70% to 90% of them singletons. Note on this clone: The antigen is unknown.

The CDR3 has 14 amino acids. V lost 0 bases to trimming and J lost 0 bases, with 5 bases between them. The germline CDR1 and CDR2 sequences are SGDLS and YYNGEE. The treatment here: around 19 received Ad26.COV2.S at low or high dose, single or two shots; roughly five received placebo; per-sample allocation not given. The samples date from day 63 after the first vaccine or placebo injection. The chain has TRBV9 and TRBJ2-3; D remains ambiguous. The sequence was obtained from a person between 18 and 59 years old who received the Ad26.COV2.S COVID-19 vaccine or a placebo. Sequencing was performed on peripheral blood, taken in a trial of Ad26.COV2.S vaccine versus placebo. CDR3: CASSVAASTDTQYF. The CDR3, as DNA: TGTGCCAGCAGCGTAGCGGCTAGCACAGATACGCAGTATTTT.